Shown below are 8 T cell receptor beta chains from a single sample sequenced in a study of T cell responses to AZD1222 COVID-19 vaccine. Assay: immunoSEQ multiplex PCR; the TCRdb copy retains only in-frame clones and omits some. The table lists some 120,000 clones, about 90% of them singletons. Sequencing was performed on peripheral blood, taken 28 days after the second AZD1222 dose. Source of these receptors: an adult who received the AZD1222 COVID-19 vaccine.

The chain links TRBV5-6 to TRBJ2-2, with D tentatively TRBD1 (5 bases). Per the germline V gene, CDR1 is SGHDT and CDR2 is YYEEEE. V lost 1 base to trimming and J lost 6 bases, with 10 bases between them. CDR3 length equals 14 residues. CDR3 DNA sequence: TGTGCCAGCAGCTTGATTCAGGGTTCCGGGGAGCTGTTTTTT. It encodes CASSLIQGSGELFF.

In nucleotides, the CDR3 is TGTGCCAGCAGCTTAGGACAGGGTACAGATACGCAGTATTTT. Translating gives CASSLGQGTDTQYF. The chain carries TRBV11-3 and TRBJ2-3; 7 bases are a match to TRBD1. This CDR3 comprises 14 residues. The germline CDR1 and CDR2 sequences are SGHNT and YENEEA. J lost 3 bases, V lost 1 base, and 1 base had no gene match.

V gene TRBV9 combines with J gene TRBJ2-3, with 11 bases that match TRBD2. V was pared by 0 bases and J by 6 bases, with 9 bases of the junction left unmatched. CDR1 SGDLS and CDR2 YYNGEE come from the germline V gene. The CDR3 covers 17 residues. In DNA form, the CDR3 reads TGTGCCAGCAGCGTAGGGGGACTAGCGGCCAGGCAGGATACGCAGTATTTT. This gives the protein CASSVGGLAARQDTQYF.

CDR3 nucleotide sequence: TGCAGCGCAGGAAGAGGGGACGAGCAGTACTTC. The encoded protein is CSAGRGDEQYF. This sequence joins TRBV29-1 and TRBJ2-7; D possibly uses TRBD1 or TRBD2 (5 bases each). Germline V gives CDR1 SQVTM, CDR2 ANQGSEA. Trimming took off 7 bases at V and 5 bases at J, with 12 bases between the two ends. This CDR3 is 11 amino acids long.

The J gene is TRBJ1-3, the V gene TRBV19; no firm D call. The V end lost 5 bases, the J end lost 0 bases, and 11 bases lay between the germline ends. CDR3 length equals 15 residues. Germline V gives CDR1 LNHDA, CDR2 SQIVND (reference sequence). CDR3 residues: CASSASLSSGNTIYF. As DNA, the CDR3 is TGTGCCAGTAGTGCTTCCCTATCCTCTGGAAACACCATATATTTT.

The rearrangement links TRBV20-1 to TRBJ1-1; no definite D call. Germline values: CDR1 DFQATT, CDR2 SNEGSKA (reference sequence). Trimming stripped 2 bases from V and 6 bases from J, with 4 bases between. This CDR3 has 10 amino acids. The CDR3: CSARRAEAFF. The CDR3 DNA reads TGCAGTGCTAGAAGGGCTGAAGCTTTCTTT.

In this sample, this clone turned up a few times. The chain combines TRBV7-9 with TRBJ2-1, with D possibly matching TRBD2 (6 bases). V dropped 5 bases and J dropped 2 bases, with 16 bases sitting between them. The CDR3 extends over 16 amino acids. The germline V gene has CDR1 SEHNR and CDR2 FQNEAQ (reference sequence). CDR3 in DNA: TGTGCCAGCAGCCAAGCGGCCCGGACTACCTACAATGAGCAGTTCTTC. Its protein product is CASSQAARTTYNEQFF.

The V and J genes are TRBV6-5 and TRBJ1-2; D unresolved. The CDR3 contains 13 residues. The germline V gene has CDR1 MNHEY and CDR2 SVGAGI. Between the trimmed V and J ends, which lost 5 bases and 2 bases, there was a span of 9 bases. The CDR3 DNA is TGTGCCAGCAGTAACAGTGAGAACTATGGCTACACCTTC. Its translation: CASSNSENYGYTF.